The 30 T cell receptor beta chains given below trace back to one sample, sequenced in a study of blood T cell repertoires in COVID-19. Sequenced by immunoSEQ multiplex PCR; TCRdb stores in-frame clones only, minus some. The sample has 200,000 to 250,000 clones, 82% seen once. Sequencing used peripheral blood. The receptors come from a woman at least 80 years old with acute or convalescent COVID-19.

V and J are TRBV10-3 and TRBJ1-1; D might be TRBD1 (5 bases). Germline V lookup: CDR1 ENHRY, CDR2 SYGVKD. V lost 9 bases and J lost 1, with 15 bases in between. The CDR3 is made up of 14 amino acids. The CDR3 here is CAITAYGQNTEAFF. The CDR3 region has the DNA TGTGCCATTACAGCTTACGGACAGAACACTGAAGCTTTCTTT.

V is TRBV7-8 and J is TRBJ2-1; D not certain. Germline V lookup: CDR1 SGHVS, CDR2 FQNEAQ. The germline V and J ends were trimmed by 5 bases and 3 bases, with 17 bases remaining between them. CDR3 length: 16 residues. CDR3 coding DNA: TGTGCCAGCAGCCGTACTACCTCGGCCGACTACAATGAGCAGTTCTTC. It yields the protein CASSRTTSADYNEQFF.

V is TRBV13 and J is TRBJ2-7; D may be TRBD1 (6 bases). Germline assignment: CDR1 PRHDT and CDR2 FYEKMQ (reference sequence). Trimming removed 5 bases from V and 5 bases from J, with 16 bases in between. The CDR3 sequence is 14 residues long. CDR3 protein: CASSPGHLRHEQYF. CDR3 nucleotides: TGTGCCAGCAGCCCGGGACACTTGCGCCACGAGCAGTACTTC.

The chain is built from TRBV5-1 and TRBJ2-2, with 7 bases lining up with TRBD1. V lost 3 bases to trimming and J lost 5 bases; unmatched junction nucleotides: 19. The germline V gene encodes CDR1 SGHRS and CDR2 YFSETQ. The CDR3 spans 19 residues. The CDR3 DNA sequence: TGCGCCAGCAGCTACTCCCCCCCTCTAGCAGGGGGAAAAACCGGGGAGCTGTTTTTT. It codes for CASSYSPPLAGGKTGELFF. Filled out from reference TRBV5-1 and TRBJ2-2, the complete variable domain reads KAGVTQTPRYLIKTRGQQVTLSCSPISGHRSVSWYQQTPGQGLQFLFEYFSETQRNKGNFPGRFSGRQFSNSRSEMNVSTLELGDSALYLCASSYSPPLAGGKTGELFFGEGSRLTVL.

V usage is TRBV19 and J usage is TRBJ1-5; TRBD1 matches at 9 bases. The germline CDR1 and CDR2 sequences are LNHDA and SQIVND (reference sequence). V was pared by 5 bases and J by 6 bases, with 5 bases of the junction left unmatched. The CDR3 has 14 amino acids. The DNA of the CDR3 is TGTGCCAGTAGTTTCCAGGGACAGGGTCAGCCCCAGCATTTT. Amino acid sequence: CASSFQGQGQPQHF.

V and J are TRBV7-9 and TRBJ1-4, with D tentatively TRBD1 (6 bases). The germline V gene encodes CDR1 SEHNR and CDR2 FQNEAQ (reference sequence). The V and J ends lost 7 bases and 0 bases respectively, with 12 bases between them. The CDR3 covers 15 residues. CDR3 coding DNA: TGTGCCAGCAATTCCCCAGGGGCAACTAATGAAAAACTGTTTTTT. Amino acids: CASNSPGATNEKLFF.

As concerns this clone: Its ends do not fully match the called genes, so a read error is possible. The chain carries TRBV29-1 and TRBJ1-2; TRBD1 aligns across 9 bases. This CDR3 comprises 13 residues. Germline CDR1 SQVTM, CDR2 ANQGSEA. The CDR3 loop is CSGETGGGYGYTF. For the CDR3, the DNA is TGCAGCGGTGAAACAGGGGGCGGCTATGGCTACACCTTC.

The chain couples TRBV19 to TRBJ1-5; D may be TRBD1 (5 bases). V lost 1 base to trimming and J lost 6 bases, with 13 bases between them. Per germline, CDR1 LNHDA and CDR2 SQIVND (reference sequence). The CDR3 runs to 15 residues. The CDR3 region is CASSIAPSGGQPQHF. The CDR3 coding sequence is TGTGCCAGTAGTATAGCCCCCTCGGGGGGTCAGCCCCAGCATTTT. The entire variable domain, with the rest obtained from reference TRBV19 and TRBJ1-5, is as follows: DGGITQSPKYLFRKEGQNVTLSCEQNLNHDAMYWYRQDPGQGLRLIYYSQIVNDFQKGDIAEGYSVSREKKESFPLTVTSAQKNPTAFYLCASSIAPSGGQPQHFGDGTRLSIL.

The chain carries TRBV10-3 and TRBJ1-1; 7 bases line up with TRBD1. This CDR3 is built from 14 residues. V gave up 7 bases and J gave up 1 base; unmatched junction bases: 6. Germline-derived CDR1 and CDR2 are ENHRY and SYGVKD. The CDR3 protein is CAIKGAGGNTEAFF. The CDR3 DNA reads as TGTGCCATCAAGGGGGCAGGGGGGAACACTGAAGCTTTCTTT.

This clone appeared a few times. The V and J genes are TRBV25-1 and TRBJ1-5, with 7 bases lining up with TRBD1. The V and J ends lost 3 bases and 2 bases, in that order; junction bases with no gene match: 4. The germline CDR1 and CDR2 sequences are MGHDK and SYGVNS. CDR3 length: 15 residues. CDR3 in DNA: TGTGCCAGCAGTGACAGGGGGTCCGGCAATCAGCCCCAGCATTTT. It codes for CASSDRGSGNQPQHF.

The J gene is TRBJ1-4, the V gene TRBV29-1; D gene uncertain. This CDR3 region has 13 residues. The V end was cut by 8 bases, the J end by 6 bases, with 16 bases between. Germline-derived CDR1 and CDR2 are SQVTM and ANQGSEA. CDR3 nucleotides: TGCAGCACGAATGGCGAGGCAGATGAAAAACTGTTTTTT. It translates to CSTNGEADEKLFF.

This rearrangement joins TRBV5-4 to TRBJ1-6; D may be TRBD1 (5 bases). V lost 4 bases and J lost 8, with 19 bases in between. The CDR3 extends over 16 amino acids. Germline CDR1 reads SGHNT; CDR2 reads YYREEE (reference sequence). CDR3 DNA sequence: TGTGCCAGCAGCCCTATGGGGGGGGTGGGGCATTCACCCCTCCACTTT. It codes for CASSPMGGVGHSPLHF.

Notes on this clone: Within the sample, other DNA sequences also encode this same CDR3. V is TRBV5-1 and J is TRBJ1-1; D perhaps matches TRBD1 (5 bases). V was shortened by 2 bases and J by 1 base, with 6 bases between the two germline ends. Germline assignment: CDR1 SGHRS and CDR2 YFSETQ. This CDR3 contains 13 residues. The CDR3 sequence is CASSFQGNTEAFF. The CDR3 DNA sequence: TGCGCCAGCAGCTTTCAGGGGAACACTGAAGCTTTCTTT.

V usage is TRBV5-4 and J usage is TRBJ2-2; weak D call: TRBD1 (6 bases). The CDR3 length is 15 residues. Between the trimmed V and J ends, which lost 4 bases and 7 bases, there was a span of 17 bases. Germline CDR1 reads SGHNT; CDR2 reads YYREEE (reference sequence). CDR3 coding DNA: TGTGCCAGCAGCCCGGACCAGGGGTTAGGCGGGGAGCTGTTTTTT. This sequence encodes CASSPDQGLGGELFF.

The V gene is TRBV7-2, the J gene TRBJ1-5; the D gene is possibly TRBD1 (5 bases). Trimming took 3 bases from V and 1 from J, leaving 10 bases between them. The CDR3 extends over 15 amino acids. The germline V gene encodes CDR1 SGHTA and CDR2 FQGNSA. This CDR3 is CASSLSRQSNQPQHF. For the CDR3, the DNA is TGTGCCAGCAGCTTGTCGAGACAGAGCAATCAGCCCCAGCATTTT.

V gene TRBV20-1 combines with J gene TRBJ1-1; D is undetermined. The CDR3 is 10 amino acids. Deletions cut 5 bases from V and 5 bases from J, with 6 bases between. The germline CDR1 and CDR2 sequences are DFQATT and SNEGSKA (reference sequence). The CDR3 loop is CSASRTEAFF. The CDR3 nucleotides read TGCAGTGCTTCCAGGACTGAAGCTTTCTTT.

The genes are TRBV3-1 (or the pseudogene TRBV3-2) and TRBJ2-1; 12 nucleotides line up with TRBD1. Germline lookup yields CDR1 LGHDT and CDR2 YNNKEL (reference sequence). J was trimmed by 8 bases and V by 4 bases; bases with no gene match: 6. The CDR3 is made up of 15 amino acids. The DNA for the CDR3 is TGTGCCAGCAGCCTGGGGACAGGGGGCCTTTATGAGCAGTTCTTC. Its protein is CASSLGTGGLYEQFF.

This clone came up once. The chain has TRBV27 and TRBJ1-2, with 7 nucleotides matching TRBD1. The junction had 17 bases not matched to a gene; V was cut back by 2 bases and J by 8 bases. Germline-derived CDR1 and CDR2 are MNHEY and SMNVEV (reference sequence). The CDR3 sequence is 17 residues long. CDR3 sequence reads: CASSLTAGKGGTRGYTF. The CDR3 nucleotides read TGTGCCAGCAGTTTAACCGCAGGGAAAGGGGGCACTCGGGGCTACACCTTC.

The J gene is TRBJ2-1, the V gene TRBV12-3 or TRBV12-4; D uncertain. V was pared by 1 base and J by 13 bases, with 8 bases between. The CDR3 runs 11 residues. The CDR3 nucleotides read TGTGCCAGCAGTTTAGGGTCAGTACAGTTCTTC. Protein product: CASSLGSVQFF.

The V and J genes are TRBV4-2 and TRBJ2-7, with 9 nucleotides matching TRBD1. The V gene's germline CDR1 is LGHNA and CDR2 YNFKEQ. CDR3 length equals 16 residues. Losses at the gene ends were 2 bases for V and 2 bases for J; bases not matched to a gene: 7. The CDR3 coding sequence is TGTGCCAGCAGCCAACGGACAGGGGAAGACCCCTACGAGCAGTACTTC. Translation gives CASSQRTGEDPYEQYF.

The genes are TRBV7-2 and TRBJ1-6, with 7 bases aligning to TRBD1. The V segment lost 6 bases and the J segment 8 bases; nucleotides outside the gene matches: 7. The CDR3 length is 14 residues. Germline assignment: CDR1 SGHTA and CDR2 FQGNSA. The CDR3 DNA follows: TGTGCCAGCAGGCGACAGGGTGGCCATTCACCCCTCCACTTT. Protein sequence: CASRRQGGHSPLHF.

This chain links TRBV19 with TRBJ2-5, with D perhaps matching TRBD1 (7 bases). CDR3 length: 17 residues. V was cut by 6 bases and J by 1 base, with 21 bases left in between. The V gene's germline CDR1 is LNHDA and CDR2 SQIVND (reference sequence). The DNA for the CDR3 is TGTGCCAGTAGCTGGCTGAAGGGCAGGGGGGCCCAAGAGACCCAGTACTTC. This translates into CASSWLKGRGAQETQYF.

This clone was seen a single time. The chain has TRBV6-5 and TRBJ1-1; D may be TRBD1 (6 bases). The V gene's germline CDR1 is MNHEY and CDR2 SVGAGI. The CDR3 spans 16 residues. V was pared by 2 bases and J by 0 bases, with 13 bases between. CDR3 amino acids: CASSYRTETMNTEAFF. CDR3 bases: TGTGCCAGCAGTTACCGGACAGAGACCATGAACACTGAAGCTTTCTTT.

This clone was detected once. The chain recombines TRBV11-2 with TRBJ2-7; tentative D call: TRBD2 (7 bases). CDR1 SGHAT and CDR2 FQNNGV come from the germline V gene. The CDR3 is 13 residues long. Trimming left V 6 bases short and J 6 bases short, with 15 bases between. Written as DNA, the CDR3 is TGTGCCAGCAGAGTGGGGGGGCTAGGCGAGCAGTACTTC. The encoded protein is CASRVGGLGEQYF.

The V call is TRBV5-1, the J call TRBJ1-1; 7 positions match TRBD1. Germline V gene data show CDR1 as SGHRS and CDR2 as YFSETQ. This CDR3 has 14 residues. With 5 bases clipped from V and 2 bases from J, the junction kept 6 bases outside the gene matches. The CDR3 DNA sequence: TGCGCCAGCAGAACCGGGACAGTAAACACTGAAGCTTTCTTT. It yields the protein CASRTGTVNTEAFF.

This clone was picked up one time. The CDR3 loop is CASSLVRTSGSTDTQYF. CDR3 in DNA: TGCGCCAGCAGCTTGGTAAGGACTAGCGGTAGCACAGATACGCAGTATTTT. This rearrangement joins TRBV5-1 to TRBJ2-3, with 10 bases that match TRBD2. Unmatched junction bases numbered 4, after V lost 0 bases and J lost 0 bases. CDR1 and CDR2 (germline): SGHRS, YFSETQ. The CDR3 totals 17 residues.

The genes are TRBV24-1 and TRBJ2-1; the match to TRBD1 covers 9 bases. The J segment lost 7 bases and the V segment lost 5 bases, leaving 8 bases of the junction unmatched. Germline CDR1 and CDR2: KGHDR and SFDVKD. The CDR3 covers 15 residues. CDR3: CATSVHRGLVNEQFF. CDR3 bases: TGTGCCACCAGTGTCCACAGGGGGCTCGTTAATGAGCAGTTCTTC.

For this clone: This sample includes further DNA sequences coding for the same CDR3. The V gene is TRBV28, the J gene TRBJ1-5, with D tentatively TRBD1 (5 bases). CDR1 is MDHEN, CDR2 SYDVKM, per germline. The germline V and J ends were trimmed by 5 bases and 1 base, with 9 bases remaining between them. The CDR3 length is 14 residues. The CDR3, as DNA: TGTGCCAGCAGTCCCGGGGGGAGCAATCAGCCCCAGCATTTT. Translating it yields CASSPGGSNQPQHF.

The chain employs TRBV19 and TRBJ1-2; 9 positions match TRBD1. The CDR3 runs 15 residues. The junction had 6 bases not matched to a gene; V was cut back by 4 bases and J by 3 bases. Looked up from germline, CDR1 is LNHDA and CDR2 is SQIVND (reference sequence). CDR3 region: CASSTKQGADYGYTF. The CDR3 DNA reads as TGTGCCAGTAGTACCAAACAGGGGGCAGACTATGGCTACACCTTC.

The chain combines TRBV19 with TRBJ1-2; 8 bases fit TRBD1. Germline lookup yields CDR1 LNHDA and CDR2 SQIVND (reference sequence). Losses at the gene ends were 5 bases for V and 8 bases for J; bases not matched to a gene: 10. The CDR3 sequence is 14 residues long. The CDR3 here is CASSLGQGYGGYTF. CDR3 nucleotide sequence: TGTGCCAGTAGTCTCGGACAGGGATATGGGGGCTACACCTTC.